The 23 T cell receptor beta chains in this list originate from one sample, sequenced in a study of beta chain features in type 1 diabetes. Expressed TCRB transcripts were sequenced, since all the RNA that had been isolated was reverse transcribed. Profiled with immunoSEQ multiplex PCR; TCRdb holds only in-frame clones, not every one. This sample carries hundreds of thousands of clones, around 12% of them seen once, and the ten largest clones take approximately 0.011%. These receptors are not linked to any known antigen. The study, taken as a whole, reports: Moderately but significantly shorter TCRB CDR3s were found in Type 1 diabetes patients in all four CD4+ subsets.

The sequenced sample was naive CD4+ T cells from blood. Every receptor here comes from a woman under 30 with type 1 diabetes.

The genes are TRBV2 and TRBJ1-1, with D perhaps TRBD1 (5 bases). Germline assignment: CDR1 SNHLY and CDR2 FYNNEI. Trimming removed 11 bases at V and 0 bases at J, with 13 bases between. The CDR3 contains 13 residues. The CDR3 loop reads CAGDRGLNTEAFF. CDR3 coding DNA: TGTGCCGGCGACCGGGGGTTGAACACTGAAGCTTTCTTT.

The chain links TRBV7-8 to TRBJ2-3; TRBD2 might be the D (7 bases). The germline V gene encodes CDR1 SGHVS and CDR2 FQNEAQ. V was cut by 0 bases and J by 5 bases, with 9 bases left in between. The CDR3 is 14 amino acids. CDR3 DNA: TGTGCCAGCAGCTTAGCGGGAGGGGGAGATACGCAGTATTTT. It translates to CASSLAGGGDTQYF. The complete variable domain, with remaining parts taken from reference TRBV7-8 and TRBJ2-3, reads GAGVSQSPRYKVAKRGQDVALRCDPISGHVSLFWYQQALGQGPEFLTYFQNEAQLDKSGLPSDRFFAERPEGSVSTLKIQRTQQEDSAVYLCASSLAGGGDTQYFGPGTRLTVL.

This clone was seen a few times. This chain connects TRBV30 to TRBJ2-7; a weak D match, TRBD2 (6 bases). CDR1 is GTSNPN, CDR2 SVGIG, per germline (reference sequence). This CDR3 region has 13 residues. V lost 5 bases and J lost 2, with 13 bases in between. The CDR3 bases are TGTGCCTGGTCGAAGCGGGCGACCTACGAGCAGTACTTC. Its translation is CAWSKRATYEQYF.

The rearrangement links TRBV28 to TRBJ2-2; D not certain. Trimming pared 2 bases from V and 6 bases from J, leaving 7 bases between. Germline assignment: CDR1 MDHEN and CDR2 SYDVKM. The CDR3 contains 13 residues. The DNA for the CDR3 is TGTGCCAGCAGTTTAACCCTACCCGGGGAGCTGTTTTTT. As protein: CASSLTLPGELFF. The full variable domain, its missing parts supplied by reference TRBV28 and TRBJ2-2, is DVKVTQSSRYLVKRTGEKVFLECVQDMDHENMFWYRQDPGLGLRLIYFSYDVKMKEKGDIPEGYSVSREKKERFSLILESASTNQTSMYLCASSLTLPGELFFGEGSRLTVL.

This sequence joins TRBV9 and TRBJ1-1; D is undetermined. The ends were cut back, 1 base at V and 0 bases at J, with 10 bases in the middle. The germline V gene has CDR1 SGDLS and CDR2 YYNGEE. The CDR3 runs to 15 residues. The CDR3 reads CASSVIGVMNTEAFF. DNA of the CDR3: TGTGCCAGCAGCGTAATTGGAGTCATGAACACTGAAGCTTTCTTT.

The chain couples TRBV4-2 to TRBJ2-3, with 7 bases identical to TRBD2. This CDR3 is 14 amino acids long. Germline assignment: CDR1 LGHNA and CDR2 YNFKEQ. V lost 3 bases to trimming and J lost 6 bases; unmatched junction nucleotides: 6. The CDR3 sequence is CASSQGTKSDTQYF. In nucleotides, the CDR3 is TGTGCCAGCAGCCAGGGGACTAAGTCCGATACGCAGTATTTT.

This clone has more than one count but fewer than ten. V is TRBV5-5 and J is TRBJ1-2, with D possibly matching TRBD1 (5 bases). The V gene lost 1 base and the J gene lost 5 bases, with 9 bases spanning the gap. This CDR3 is built from 13 residues. CDR1 is SGHKS, CDR2 YYEKEE, per germline (reference sequence). The CDR3 sequence: CASSLPGSYGYTF. The DNA of the CDR3 is TGTGCCAGCAGCTTGCCAGGGTCGTATGGCTACACCTTC.

V usage is TRBV18 and J usage is TRBJ2-3; no clear D gene. The CDR3 extends over 12 amino acids. Trimming stripped 4 bases from V and 2 bases from J, with 4 bases between. Germline V gene lookup returns CDR1 KGHSH and CDR2 LQKENI. The CDR3 DNA is TGTGCCAGCTCACTATTCACAGATACGCAGTATTTT. As protein: CASSLFTDTQYF.

This clone was counted between two and nine times. The chain recombines TRBV11-3 with TRBJ2-1; 10 bases fit TRBD2. Germline trimming cut 3 bases from V and 9 bases from J; bases unmatched to any gene: 11. Looked up from germline, CDR1 is SGHNT and CDR2 is YENEEA. The length of the CDR3 is 16 residues. CDR3: CASSFESGRAGSEQFF. CDR3 bases: TGTGCCAGCAGCTTCGAGAGCGGGAGGGCCGGCAGTGAGCAGTTCTTC.

This clone came up a few times. The chain links TRBV5-1 to TRBJ2-5; D is possibly TRBD2 (5 bases). This CDR3 comprises 16 residues. V lost 0 bases and J lost 2, with 14 bases in between. CDR1 and CDR2 from the germline V gene are SGHRS and YFSETQ. The CDR3 loop is CASSLVALGAQETQYF. CDR3 DNA sequence: TGCGCCAGCAGCTTGGTGGCTTTGGGAGCACAAGAGACCCAGTACTTC.

The chain employs TRBV25-1 and TRBJ2-5, with a possible D match to TRBD1 (5 bases). The CDR3 covers 10 residues. Germline loops: CDR1 MGHDK, CDR2 SYGVNS. Trimming removed 8 bases at V and 4 bases at J, with 5 bases between. The CDR3 nucleotides read TGTGCCAGCGACAGAGAGACCCAGTACTTC. Encoded protein: CASDRETQYF.

A few counts support this clone. The CDR3 DNA sequence: TGTGCCACCAGCACCCGACTAGCGCAAGAGACCCAGTACTTC. Translation: CATSTRLAQETQYF. The chain carries TRBV15 and TRBJ2-5; 8 nucleotides match TRBD2. Germline V gene lookup returns CDR1 LNHNV and CDR2 YYDKDF (reference sequence). The CDR3 is 14 residues long. V lost 4 bases to trimming and J lost 2 bases; unmatched junction nucleotides: 3.

This clone was counted a few times. The V call is TRBV14, the J call TRBJ1-2; D might be TRBD1 (5 bases). V gave up 0 bases and J gave up 5 bases, with 7 bases separating them. This CDR3 has 13 amino acids. Germline loops: CDR1 SGHDN, CDR2 FVKESK. CDR3 sequence reads: CASSQDRGYGYTF. CDR3 DNA: TGTGCCAGCAGCCAAGACCGGGGGTATGGCTACACCTTC.

This clone was observed a handful of times. The chain is built from TRBV6-6 and TRBJ1-3; D not resolved. Germline lookup yields CDR1 MNHNY and CDR2 SVGAGI (reference sequence). This CDR3 is 16 amino acids long. V lost 6 bases to trimming and J lost 5 bases, with 20 bases between them. CDR3 coding DNA: TGTGCCAGCAGGCCTCGAACGGAGGTCTTGCGAAACACCATATATTTT. Amino acid sequence: CASRPRTEVLRNTIYF.

The gene calls are TRBV6-5 and TRBJ2-2; 7 bases align to TRBD1. CDR1 and CDR2 (germline): MNHEY, SVGAGI. V shed 4 bases and J 4 bases; nucleotides not matched to a gene: 9. The CDR3 extends over 16 amino acids. The CDR3: CASSFLQGKGTGELFF. DNA for the CDR3: TGTGCCAGCAGTTTCCTACAGGGGAAAGGCACCGGGGAGCTGTTTTTT.

V usage is TRBV9 and J usage is TRBJ1-2, with D possibly TRBD1 on 6 matching bases. V was clipped by 2 bases and J by 2 bases, with 10 bases between them. CDR1 SGDLS and CDR2 YYNGEE come from the germline V gene. The CDR3 sequence is 14 residues long. The CDR3 is CASSVTGTNYGYTF. In DNA, the CDR3 is TGTGCCAGCAGCGTCACCGGGACAAACTATGGCTACACCTTC.

This clone was found a few times. The chain links TRBV28 to TRBJ2-5; 8 nucleotides match TRBD1. The CDR3 has 15 residues. Germline values: CDR1 MDHEN, CDR2 SYDVKM. V lost 5 bases to trimming and J lost 4 bases; unmatched junction nucleotides: 9. In nucleotides, the CDR3 is TGTGCCAGCAGTCATTACAGGGGGTCTGGAGAGACCCAGTACTTC. This gives the protein CASSHYRGSGETQYF.

This clone occurred a few times. The V call is TRBV29-1, the J call TRBJ2-5; D perhaps matches TRBD2 (6 bases). The J call may be incorrect, as the DNA end agrees better with TRBJ2-7. This CDR3 has 12 amino acids. Germline V gene lookup returns CDR1 SQVTM and CDR2 ANQGSEA. CDR3 protein: CSTGVGSGEQYF. The CDR3 nucleotides read TGCAGCACGGGGGTAGGTTCTGGCGAGCAGTACTTC.

In this sample, this clone turned up a few times. The J gene is TRBJ1-4, the V gene TRBV29-1, with a possible D match to TRBD1 (5 bases). CDR1 is SQVTM and CDR2 is ANQGSEA in the germline V gene. Trimming removed 6 bases from V and 7 bases from J, with 9 bases in between. The CDR3 consists of 11 residues. CDR3 region: CSVRGSEKLFF. In nucleotides, the CDR3 is TGCAGCGTACGGGGGAGTGAAAAACTGTTTTTT.

The chain has TRBV5-5 and TRBJ1-1, with D maybe TRBD1 (6 bases). This CDR3 has 14 amino acids. The V and J ends lost 7 bases and 0 bases respectively, with 13 bases between them. The germline CDR1 and CDR2 sequences are SGHKS and YYEKEE (reference sequence). DNA of the CDR3: TGTGCCAGCGGAACCGGGACACTGAACACTGAAGCTTTCTTT. It yields the protein CASGTGTLNTEAFF.

The V gene is TRBV7-3, the J gene TRBJ2-1, with D possibly TRBD2 on 5 matching bases. Germline lookup yields CDR1 SGHTA and CDR2 FQGTGA. V lost 5 bases to trimming and J lost 9 bases, with 17 bases between them. The CDR3 has 14 amino acids. CDR3 sequence: CASSPPGSRGEQFF. CDR3 nucleotide sequence: TGTGCCAGCAGCCCCCCTGGTAGCCGGGGTGAGCAGTTCTTC. The entire variable domain, with the rest obtained from reference TRBV7-3 and TRBJ2-1, is as follows: GAGVSQTPSNKVTEKGKYVELRCDPISGHTALYWYRQSLGQGPEFLIYFQGTGAADDSGLPNDRFFAVRPEGSVSTLKIQRTERGDSAVYLCASSPPGSRGEQFFGPGTRLTVL.

The V call is TRBV15, the J call TRBJ1-1; no firm D call. The V and J ends lost 1 base and 4 bases respectively, with 13 bases between them. Germline CDR1 reads LNHNV; CDR2 reads YYDKDF (reference sequence). This CDR3 is built from 15 residues. This CDR3 reads CATSRVKGGGTEAFF. In nucleotides, the CDR3 is TGTGCCACCAGCAGAGTAAAAGGAGGTGGCACTGAAGCTTTCTTT.

The chain couples TRBV5-1 to TRBJ1-1; the match to TRBD1 covers 7 bases. V shed 4 bases and J 6 bases; nucleotides not matched to a gene: 6. CDR1 is SGHRS, CDR2 YFSETQ, per germline. The CDR3 runs to 13 residues. This chain's CDR3 is CASSPQGVAEAFF. Here the CDR3 DNA reads TGCGCCAGCAGCCCCCAGGGGGTCGCTGAAGCTTTCTTT. Full variable domain (missing parts from reference TRBV5-1 and TRBJ1-1): KAGVTQTPRYLIKTRGQQVTLSCSPISGHRSVSWYQQTPGQGLQFLFEYFSETQRNKGNFPGRFSGRQFSNSRSEMNVSTLELGDSALYLCASSPQGVAEAFFGQGTRLTVV.